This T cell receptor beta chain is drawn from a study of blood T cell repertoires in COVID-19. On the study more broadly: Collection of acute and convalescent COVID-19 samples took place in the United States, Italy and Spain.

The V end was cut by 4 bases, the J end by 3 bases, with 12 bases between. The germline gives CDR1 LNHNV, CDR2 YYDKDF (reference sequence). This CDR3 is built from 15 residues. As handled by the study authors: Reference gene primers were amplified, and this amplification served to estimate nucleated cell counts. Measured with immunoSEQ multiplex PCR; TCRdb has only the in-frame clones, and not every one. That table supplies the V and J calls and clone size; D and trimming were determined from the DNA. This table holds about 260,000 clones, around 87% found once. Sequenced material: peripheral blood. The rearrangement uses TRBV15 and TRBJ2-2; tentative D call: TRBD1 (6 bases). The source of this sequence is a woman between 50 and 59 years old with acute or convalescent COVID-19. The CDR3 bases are TGTGCCACCAGCATTACACAGGGAGACACCGGGGAGCTGTTTTTT. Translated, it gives CATSITQGDTGELFF.